This TCR beta chain was captured in a study of blood T cell repertoires in COVID-19. Assay: immunoSEQ multiplex PCR; the TCRdb copy retains only in-frame clones and omits some. This table has tens of thousands of clones, just over 85% appearing once. Looked up from germline, CDR1 is SGHRS and CDR2 is YFSETQ. V trimming: 4 bases; J trimming: 5 bases; junction bases outside the gene matches: 11. The CDR3 covers 15 residues. Sequencing was performed on peripheral blood. This clonotype was obtained from a man in his 70s with acute or convalescent COVID-19. This chain connects TRBV5-1 to TRBJ2-5; 7 positions agree with TRBD1. The DNA for the CDR3 is TGCGCCAGCAGCGTTACCGGGACAGAGGGGGAGACCCAGTACTTC. Translating it yields CASSVTGTEGETQYF.